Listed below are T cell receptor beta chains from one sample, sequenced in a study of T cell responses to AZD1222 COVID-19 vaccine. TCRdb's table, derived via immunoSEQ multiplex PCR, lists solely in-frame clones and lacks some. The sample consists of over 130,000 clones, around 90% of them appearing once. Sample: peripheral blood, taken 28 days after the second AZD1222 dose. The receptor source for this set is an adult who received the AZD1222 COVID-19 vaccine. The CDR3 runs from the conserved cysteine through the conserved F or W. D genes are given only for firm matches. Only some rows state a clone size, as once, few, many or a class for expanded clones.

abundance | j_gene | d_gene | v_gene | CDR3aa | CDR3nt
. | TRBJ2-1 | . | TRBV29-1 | CSVELYNEQFF | TGCAGCGTTGAGCTCTACAATGAGCAGTTCTTC
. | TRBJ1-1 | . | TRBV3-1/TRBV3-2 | CASSQPPSAMNTEAFF | TGTGCCAGCAGCCAGCCCCCCTCAGCTATGAACACTGAAGCTTTCTTT
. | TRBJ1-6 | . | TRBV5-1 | CASRLQYPGGDSPLHF | TGCGCCAGCAGATTGCAATACCCTGGGGGTGATTCACCCCTCCACTTT
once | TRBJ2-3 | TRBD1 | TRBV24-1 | CATKSPGGGSDTQYF | TGTGCCACTAAATCCCCAGGGGGTGGGTCAGATACGCAGTATTTT
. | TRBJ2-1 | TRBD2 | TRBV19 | CASGLAGARNNEQFF | TGTGCCAGCGGACTAGCGGGAGCGAGAAACAATGAGCAGTTCTTC
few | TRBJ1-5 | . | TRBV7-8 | CASSPRDRGSNQPQHF | TGTGCCAGCAGCCCCCGGGACCGGGGAAGCAATCAGCCCCAGCATTTT
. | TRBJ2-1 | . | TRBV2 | CASSLLDEQFF | TGTGCCAGCAGCCTATTGGATGAGCAGTTCTTC
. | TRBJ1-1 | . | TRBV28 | CASSLRGRWTEAFF | TGTGCCAGCAGTTTGAGAGGTCGATGGACTGAAGCTTTCTTT
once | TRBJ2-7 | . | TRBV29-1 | CSAAHGSREQYF | TGCAGCGCGGCTCACGGTTCTCGAGAGCAGTACTTC
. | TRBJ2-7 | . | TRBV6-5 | CASSTPSYEQYF | TGTGCCAGCTCGACGCCCTCCTACGAGCAGTACTTC
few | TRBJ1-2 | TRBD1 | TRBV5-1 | CASSLKVAGTDHGYTF | TGCGCCAGCAGCTTAAAAGTGGCCGGGACAGATCATGGCTACACCTTC
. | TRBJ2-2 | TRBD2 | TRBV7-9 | CASSLMAGGTGELFF | TGTGCCAGCAGCTTAATGGCGGGGGGCACCGGGGAGCTGTTTTTT
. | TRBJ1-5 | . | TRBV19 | CASSRGGGGNQPQHF | TGTGCCAGTAGTAGGGGGGGAGGGGGCAATCAGCCCCAGCATTTT
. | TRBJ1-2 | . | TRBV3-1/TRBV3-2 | CASSQGSNYGYTF | TGTGCCAGCAGCCAAGGCAGCAACTATGGCTACACCTTC
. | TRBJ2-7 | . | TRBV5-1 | CASSPDRREQYF | TGCGCCAGCAGCCCCGACAGAAGGGAGCAGTACTTC
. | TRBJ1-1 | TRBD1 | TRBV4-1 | CASSLQGAGTEAFF | TGCGCCAGCAGCCTTCAGGGGGCGGGCACTGAAGCTTTCTTT
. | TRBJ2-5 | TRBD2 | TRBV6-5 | CASKPTSGRGETQYF | TGTGCCAGCAAGCCCACTAGCGGGAGGGGAGAGACCCAGTACTTC
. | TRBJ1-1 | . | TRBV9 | CASSPLGGHTEAFF | TGTGCCAGCAGCCCGCTGGGGGGCCACACTGAAGCTTTCTTT
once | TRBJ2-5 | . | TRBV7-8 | CASSFTHKGETQYF | TGTGCCAGCAGCTTTACCCACAAGGGTGAGACCCAGTACTTC
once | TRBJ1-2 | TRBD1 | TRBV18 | CASSRRTGGEYGYTF | TGTGCCAGCTCACGACGGACAGGGGGGGAGTATGGCTACACCTTC
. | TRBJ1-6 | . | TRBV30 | CAWQRDVPLHF | TGTGCCTGGCAACGGGATGTACCCCTCCACTTT
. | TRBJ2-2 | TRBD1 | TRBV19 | CASTEGARAGELFF | TGTGCCAGTACCGAGGGGGCGCGGGCCGGGGAGCTGTTTTTT
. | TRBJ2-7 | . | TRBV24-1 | CATPRSRDYEQYF | TGTGCCACCCCCAGGAGTCGAGACTACGAGCAGTACTTC
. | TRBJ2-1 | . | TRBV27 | CASSWTAYNEQFF | TGTGCCAGCAGTTGGACAGCCTACAATGAGCAGTTCTTC
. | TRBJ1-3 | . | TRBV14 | CASSRRTVPGNTIYF | TGTGCCAGCAGCCGCAGGACAGTTCCGGGAAACACCATATATTTT
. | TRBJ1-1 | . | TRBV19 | CASSIETYNTEAFF | TGTGCCAGTAGTATAGAGACATACAACACTGAAGCTTTCTTT
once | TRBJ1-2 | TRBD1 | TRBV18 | CASSPGQAYGYTF | TGTGCCAGCTCACCAGGACAGGCCTATGGCTACACCTTC
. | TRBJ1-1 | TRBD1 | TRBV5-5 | CASRLRGDRDTEAFF | TGTGCCAGCAGGTTACGGGGGGACAGGGACACTGAAGCTTTCTTT
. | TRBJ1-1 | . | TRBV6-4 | CASSDGGGGGTEAFF | TGTGCCAGCAGTGACGGCGGGGGCGGCGGCACTGAAGCTTTCTTT
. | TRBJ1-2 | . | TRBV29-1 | CSVVVKALAYGYTF | TGCAGCGTTGTTGTGAAGGCCCTCGCGTATGGCTACACCTTC
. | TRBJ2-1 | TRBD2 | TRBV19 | CASSSQRGTYNEQFF | TGTGCCAGTAGTAGCCAGCGGGGGACATACAATGAGCAGTTCTTC
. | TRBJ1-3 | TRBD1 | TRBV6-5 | CASRTGSGNTIYF | TGTGCCAGCAGGACAGGGTCAGGAAACACCATATATTTT
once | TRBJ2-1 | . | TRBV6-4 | CASSDRLESGNEQFF | TGTGCCAGCAGTGACCGCCTAGAGTCGGGCAATGAGCAGTTCTTC
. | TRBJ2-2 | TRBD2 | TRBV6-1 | CASSGGGLAGITGELFF | TGTGCCAGCAGTGGAGGTGGGCTAGCGGGAATCACCGGGGAGCTGTTTTTT
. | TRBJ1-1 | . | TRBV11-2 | CASSLDYKMWFQGTEAFF | TGTGCCAGCAGCTTAGATTACAAGATGTGGTTTCAGGGAACTGAAGCTTTCTTT